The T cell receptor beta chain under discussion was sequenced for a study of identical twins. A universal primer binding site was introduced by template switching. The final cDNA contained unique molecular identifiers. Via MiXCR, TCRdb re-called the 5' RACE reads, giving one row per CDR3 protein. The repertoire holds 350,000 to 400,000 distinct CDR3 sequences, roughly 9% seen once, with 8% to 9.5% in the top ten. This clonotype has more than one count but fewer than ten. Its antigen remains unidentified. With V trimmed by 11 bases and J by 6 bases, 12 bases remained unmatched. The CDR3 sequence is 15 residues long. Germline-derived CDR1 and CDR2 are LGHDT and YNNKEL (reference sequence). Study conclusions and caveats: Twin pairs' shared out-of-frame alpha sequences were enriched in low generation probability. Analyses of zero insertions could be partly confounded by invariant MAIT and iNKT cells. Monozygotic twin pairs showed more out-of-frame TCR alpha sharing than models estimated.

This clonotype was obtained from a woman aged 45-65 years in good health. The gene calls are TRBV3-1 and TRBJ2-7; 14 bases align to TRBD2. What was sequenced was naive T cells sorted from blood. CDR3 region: CAGSTGLAGVGEQYF. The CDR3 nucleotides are TGTGCCGGATCGACGGGACTAGCGGGAGTAGGCGAGCAGTACTTC.